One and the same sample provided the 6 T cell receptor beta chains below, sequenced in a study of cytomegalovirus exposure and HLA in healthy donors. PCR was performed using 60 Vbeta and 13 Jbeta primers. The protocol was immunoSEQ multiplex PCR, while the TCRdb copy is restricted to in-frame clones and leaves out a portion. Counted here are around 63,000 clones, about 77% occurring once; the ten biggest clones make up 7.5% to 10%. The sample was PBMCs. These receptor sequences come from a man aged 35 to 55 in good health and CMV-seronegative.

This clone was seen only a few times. The CDR3 DNA reads TGCGCCAGCAGCCCCTCCGACAGGGGGTCCTACGAGCAGTACTTC. Protein product: CASSPSDRGSYEQYF. The chain links TRBV5-1 to TRBJ2-7; 9 nucleotides line up with TRBD1. Germline-derived CDR1 and CDR2 are SGHRS and YFSETQ. The CDR3 covers 15 residues. Trimming removed 4 bases from V and 1 base from J; junction bases left unmatched: 6.

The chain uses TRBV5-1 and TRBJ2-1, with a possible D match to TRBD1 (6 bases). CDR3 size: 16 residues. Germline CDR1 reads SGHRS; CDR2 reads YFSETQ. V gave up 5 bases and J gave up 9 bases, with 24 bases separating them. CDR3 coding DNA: TGCGCCAGCAGTCCCATCCCCTCAGGGGCCGAGGGTGAGCAGTTCTTC. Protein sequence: CASSPIPSGAEGEQFF.

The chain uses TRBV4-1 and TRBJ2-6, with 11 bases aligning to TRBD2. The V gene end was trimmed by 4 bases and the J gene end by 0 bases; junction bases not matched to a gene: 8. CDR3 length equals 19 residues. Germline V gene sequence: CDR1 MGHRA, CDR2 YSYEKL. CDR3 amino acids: CASSRGLAGSYSGANVLTF. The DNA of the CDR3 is TGCGCCAGCAGCCGCGGACTAGCGGGTTCCTACTCTGGGGCCAACGTCCTGACTTTC.

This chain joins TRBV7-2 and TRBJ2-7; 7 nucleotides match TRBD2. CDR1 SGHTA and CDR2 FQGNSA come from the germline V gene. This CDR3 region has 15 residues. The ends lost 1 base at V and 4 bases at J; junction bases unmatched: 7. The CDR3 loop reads CASSLVLLAEYEQYF. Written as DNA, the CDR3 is TGTGCCAGCAGCTTAGTTCTCCTAGCGGAGTACGAGCAGTACTTC.

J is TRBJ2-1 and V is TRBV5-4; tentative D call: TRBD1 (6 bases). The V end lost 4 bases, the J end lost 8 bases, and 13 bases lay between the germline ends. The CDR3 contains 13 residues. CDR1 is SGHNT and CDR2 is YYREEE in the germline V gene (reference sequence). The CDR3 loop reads CASSVQGRDEQFF. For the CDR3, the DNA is TGTGCCAGCAGCGTACAGGGACGCGATGAGCAGTTCTTC. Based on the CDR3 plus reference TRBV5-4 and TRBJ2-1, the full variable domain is ETGVTQSPTHLIKTRGQQVTLRCSSQSGHNTVSWYQQALGQGPQFIFQYYREEENGRGNFPPRFSGLQFPNYSSELNVNALELDDSALYLCASSVQGRDEQFFGPGTRLTVL.

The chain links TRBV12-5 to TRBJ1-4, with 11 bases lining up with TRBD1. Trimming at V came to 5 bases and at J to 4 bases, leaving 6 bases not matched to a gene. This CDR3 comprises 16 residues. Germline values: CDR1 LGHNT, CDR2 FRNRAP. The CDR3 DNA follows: TGTGCTAGTGGTCTGGACAGGGGGCGCGGTAATGAAAAACTGTTTTTT. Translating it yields CASGLDRGRGNEKLFF.